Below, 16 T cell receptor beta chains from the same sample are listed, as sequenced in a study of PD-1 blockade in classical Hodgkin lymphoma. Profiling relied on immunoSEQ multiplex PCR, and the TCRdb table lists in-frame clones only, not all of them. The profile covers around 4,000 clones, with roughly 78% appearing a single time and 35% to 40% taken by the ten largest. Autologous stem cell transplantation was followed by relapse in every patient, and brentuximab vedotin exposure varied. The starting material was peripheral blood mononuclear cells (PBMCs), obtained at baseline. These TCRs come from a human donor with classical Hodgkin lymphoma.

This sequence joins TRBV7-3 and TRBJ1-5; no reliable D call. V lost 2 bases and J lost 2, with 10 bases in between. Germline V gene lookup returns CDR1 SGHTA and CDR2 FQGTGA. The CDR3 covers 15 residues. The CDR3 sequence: CASSLGVSRNQPQHF. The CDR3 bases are TGTGCCAGCAGCTTAGGGGTTAGCCGCAATCAGCCCCAGCATTTT.

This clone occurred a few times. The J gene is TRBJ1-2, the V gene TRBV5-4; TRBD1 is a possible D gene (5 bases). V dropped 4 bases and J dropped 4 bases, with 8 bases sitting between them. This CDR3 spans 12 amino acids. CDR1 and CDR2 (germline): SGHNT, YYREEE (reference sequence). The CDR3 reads CASSIDSYGYTF. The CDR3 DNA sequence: TGTGCCAGCAGCATCGACAGCTATGGCTACACCTTC.

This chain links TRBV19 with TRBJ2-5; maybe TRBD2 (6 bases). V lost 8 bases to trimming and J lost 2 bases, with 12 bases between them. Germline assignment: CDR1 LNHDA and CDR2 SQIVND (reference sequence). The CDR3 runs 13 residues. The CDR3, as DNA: TGTGCCAGTGGAGGGCTAACTCAAGAGACCCAGTACTTC. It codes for CASGGLTQETQYF.

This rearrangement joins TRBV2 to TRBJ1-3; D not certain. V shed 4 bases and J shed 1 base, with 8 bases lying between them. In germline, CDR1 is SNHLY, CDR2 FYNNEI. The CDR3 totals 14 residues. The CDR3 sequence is CASSGAVSGNTIYF. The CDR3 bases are TGTGCCAGCAGTGGGGCTGTTTCTGGAAACACCATATATTTT.

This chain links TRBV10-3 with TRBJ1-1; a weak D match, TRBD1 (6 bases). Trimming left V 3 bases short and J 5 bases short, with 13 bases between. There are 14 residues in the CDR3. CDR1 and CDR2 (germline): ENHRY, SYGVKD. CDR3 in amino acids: CAISELEGGTEAFF. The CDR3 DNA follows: TGTGCCATCAGTGAACTGGAGGGGGGGACTGAAGCTTTCTTT.

CDR3 sequence: CASSELPGLAGIYNEQFF. Written as DNA, the CDR3 is TGTGCCAGCAGTGAATTACCGGGGCTAGCGGGTATTTACAATGAGCAGTTCTTC. The chain has TRBV2 and TRBJ2-1; 8 bases agree with TRBD2. Germline loops: CDR1 SNHLY, CDR2 FYNNEI. CDR3 length equals 18 residues. With V trimmed by 2 bases and J by 4 bases, 13 bases remained unmatched. Based on the CDR3 plus reference TRBV2 and TRBJ2-1, the full variable domain is EPEVTQTPSHQVTQMGQEVILRCVPISNHLYFYWYRQILGQKVEFLVSFYNNEISEKSEIFDDQFSVERPDGSNFTLKIRSTKLEDSAMYFCASSELPGLAGIYNEQFFGPGTRLTVL.

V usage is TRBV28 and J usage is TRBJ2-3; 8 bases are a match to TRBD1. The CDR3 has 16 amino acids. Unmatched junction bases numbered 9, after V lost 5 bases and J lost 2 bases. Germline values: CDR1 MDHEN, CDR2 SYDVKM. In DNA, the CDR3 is TGTGCCAGCAGTGTACCAGGACAGGGAATCACAGATACGCAGTATTTT. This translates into CASSVPGQGITDTQYF. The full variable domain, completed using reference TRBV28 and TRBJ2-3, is DVKVTQSSRYLVKRTGEKVFLECVQDMDHENMFWYRQDPGLGLRLIYFSYDVKMKEKGDIPEGYSVSREKKERFSLILESASTNQTSMYLCASSVPGQGITDTQYFGPGTRLTVL.

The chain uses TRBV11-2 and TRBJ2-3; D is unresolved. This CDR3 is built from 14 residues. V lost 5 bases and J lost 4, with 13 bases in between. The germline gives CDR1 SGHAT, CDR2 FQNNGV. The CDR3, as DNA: TGTGCCAGCAGCCCATCCCACAGCGCAGATACGCAGTATTTT. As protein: CASSPSHSADTQYF.

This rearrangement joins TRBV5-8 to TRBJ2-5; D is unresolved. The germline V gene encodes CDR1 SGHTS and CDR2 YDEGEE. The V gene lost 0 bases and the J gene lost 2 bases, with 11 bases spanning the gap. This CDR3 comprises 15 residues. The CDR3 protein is CASSLGDAEQETQYF. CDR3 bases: TGTGCCAGCAGCTTGGGGGATGCGGAACAAGAGACCCAGTACTTC.

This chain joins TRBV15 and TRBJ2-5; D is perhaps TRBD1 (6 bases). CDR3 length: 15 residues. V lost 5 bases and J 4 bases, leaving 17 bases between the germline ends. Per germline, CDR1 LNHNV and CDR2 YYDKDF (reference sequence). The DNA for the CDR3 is TGTGCCACCAGCCCAGGACAGAACGTTGGAGAGACCCAGTACTTC. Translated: CATSPGQNVGETQYF.

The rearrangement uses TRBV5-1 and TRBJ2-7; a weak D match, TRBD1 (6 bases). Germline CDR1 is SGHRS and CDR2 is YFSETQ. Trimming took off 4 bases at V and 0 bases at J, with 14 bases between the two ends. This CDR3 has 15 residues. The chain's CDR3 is CASSRRGHSSYEQYF. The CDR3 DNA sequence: TGCGCCAGCAGCCGCAGGGGCCATAGCTCCTACGAGCAGTACTTC.

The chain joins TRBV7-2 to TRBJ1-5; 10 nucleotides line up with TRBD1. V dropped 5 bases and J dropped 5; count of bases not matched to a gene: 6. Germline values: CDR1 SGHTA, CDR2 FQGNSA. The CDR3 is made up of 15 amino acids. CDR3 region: CASSRRTGGDQPQHF. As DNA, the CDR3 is TGTGCCAGCAGCCGGAGGACAGGGGGGGATCAGCCCCAGCATTTT. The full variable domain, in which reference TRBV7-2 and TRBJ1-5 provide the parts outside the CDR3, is GAGVSQSPSNKVTEKGKDVELRCDPISGHTALYWYRQSLGQGLEFLIYFQGNSAPDKSGLPSDRFSAERTGGSVSTLTIQRTQQEDSAVYLCASSRRTGGDQPQHFGDGTRLSIL.

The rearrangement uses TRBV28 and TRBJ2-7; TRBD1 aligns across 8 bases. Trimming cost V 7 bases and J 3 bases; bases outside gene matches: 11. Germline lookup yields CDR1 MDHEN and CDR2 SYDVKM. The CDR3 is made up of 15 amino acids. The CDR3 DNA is TGTGCCAGCACCCCGTGGGGGACAGGTCACTACGAGCAGTACTTC. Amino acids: CASTPWGTGHYEQYF.

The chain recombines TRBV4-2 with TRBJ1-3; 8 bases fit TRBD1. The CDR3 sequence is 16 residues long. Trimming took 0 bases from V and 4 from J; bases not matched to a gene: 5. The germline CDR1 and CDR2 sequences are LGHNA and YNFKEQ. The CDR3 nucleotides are TGTGCCAGCAGCCAAGAGGGGGGACAGGCAGGAAACACCATATATTTT. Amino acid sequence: CASSQEGGQAGNTIYF.

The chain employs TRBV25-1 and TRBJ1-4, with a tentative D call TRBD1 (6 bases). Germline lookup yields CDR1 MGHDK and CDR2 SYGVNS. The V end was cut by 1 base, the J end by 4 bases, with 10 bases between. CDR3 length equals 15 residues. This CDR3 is CASSELDSFNEKLFF. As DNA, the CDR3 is TGTGCCAGCAGTGAATTGGACAGCTTTAATGAAAAACTGTTTTTT.

CDR3 sequence: CAISKNTEAFF. The CDR3 DNA sequence: TGTGCCATTTCAAAAAACACTGAAGCTTTCTTT. The rearrangement links TRBV28 to TRBJ1-1; no firm D call. There are 11 residues in the CDR3. Looked up from germline, CDR1 is MDHEN and CDR2 is SYDVKM. The V and J ends lost 10 bases and 2 bases respectively, with 8 bases between them.